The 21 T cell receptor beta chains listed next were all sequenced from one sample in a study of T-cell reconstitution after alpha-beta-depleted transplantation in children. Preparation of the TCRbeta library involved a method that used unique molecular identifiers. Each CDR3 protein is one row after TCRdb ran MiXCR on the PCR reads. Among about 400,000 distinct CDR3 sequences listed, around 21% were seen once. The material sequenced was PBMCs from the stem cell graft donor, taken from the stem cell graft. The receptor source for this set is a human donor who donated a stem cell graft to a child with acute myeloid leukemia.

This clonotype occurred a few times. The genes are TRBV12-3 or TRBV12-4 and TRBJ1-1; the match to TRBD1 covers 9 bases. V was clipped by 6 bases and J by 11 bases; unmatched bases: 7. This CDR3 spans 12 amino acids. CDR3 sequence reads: CASRPTGGRAFF. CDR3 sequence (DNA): TGTGCCAGCAGACCTACAGGGGGCCGGGCTTTCTTT.

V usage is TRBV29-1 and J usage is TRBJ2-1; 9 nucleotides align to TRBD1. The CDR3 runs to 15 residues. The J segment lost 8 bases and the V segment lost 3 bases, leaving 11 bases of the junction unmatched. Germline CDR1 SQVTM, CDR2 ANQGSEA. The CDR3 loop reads CSVEGGTGGADEQFF. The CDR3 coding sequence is TGCAGCGTTGAGGGAGGCACAGGGGGCGCGGATGAGCAGTTCTTC.

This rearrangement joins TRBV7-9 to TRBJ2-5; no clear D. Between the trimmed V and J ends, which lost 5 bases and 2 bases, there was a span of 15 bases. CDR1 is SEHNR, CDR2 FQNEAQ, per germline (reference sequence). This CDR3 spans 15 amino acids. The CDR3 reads CASSALDGFQETQYF. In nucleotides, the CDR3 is TGTGCCAGCAGCGCCCTCGACGGGTTTCAAGAGACCCAGTACTTC.

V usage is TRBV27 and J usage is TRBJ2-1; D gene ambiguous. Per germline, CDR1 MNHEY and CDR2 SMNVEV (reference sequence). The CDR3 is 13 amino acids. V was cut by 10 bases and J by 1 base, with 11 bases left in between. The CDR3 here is CATRGRSYNEQFF. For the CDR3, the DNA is TGTGCCACCCGCGGCAGATCCTACAATGAGCAGTTCTTC.

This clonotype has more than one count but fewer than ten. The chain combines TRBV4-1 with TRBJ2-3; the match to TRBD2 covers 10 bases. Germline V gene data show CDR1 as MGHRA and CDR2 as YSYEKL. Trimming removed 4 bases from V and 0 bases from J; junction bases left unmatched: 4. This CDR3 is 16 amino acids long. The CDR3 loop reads CASSRGLALSTDTQYF. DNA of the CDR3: TGCGCCAGCAGCCGGGGACTAGCGCTAAGCACAGATACGCAGTATTTT.

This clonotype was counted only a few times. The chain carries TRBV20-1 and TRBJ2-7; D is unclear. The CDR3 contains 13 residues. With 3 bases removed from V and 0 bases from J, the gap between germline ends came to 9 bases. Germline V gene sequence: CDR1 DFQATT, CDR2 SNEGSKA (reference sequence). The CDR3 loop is CSASVTSSYEQYF. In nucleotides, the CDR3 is TGCAGTGCTAGCGTGACATCCTCCTACGAGCAGTACTTC.

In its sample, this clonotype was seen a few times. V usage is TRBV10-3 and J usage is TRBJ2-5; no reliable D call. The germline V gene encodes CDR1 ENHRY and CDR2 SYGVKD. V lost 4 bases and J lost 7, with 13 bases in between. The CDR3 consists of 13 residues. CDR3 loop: CAISVGQAATQYF. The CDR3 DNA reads TGTGCCATCAGTGTCGGGCAGGCGGCGACCCAGTACTTC.

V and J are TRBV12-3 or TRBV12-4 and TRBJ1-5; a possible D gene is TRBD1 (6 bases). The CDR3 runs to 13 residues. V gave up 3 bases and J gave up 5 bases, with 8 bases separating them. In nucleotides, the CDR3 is TGTGCCAGCAGTTTGGGGGCGCATCAGCCCCAGCATTTT. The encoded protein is CASSLGAHQPQHF.

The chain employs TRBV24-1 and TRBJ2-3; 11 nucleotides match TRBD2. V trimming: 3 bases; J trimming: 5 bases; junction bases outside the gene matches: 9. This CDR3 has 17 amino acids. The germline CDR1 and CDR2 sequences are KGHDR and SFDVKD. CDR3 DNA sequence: TGTGCCACCAGTGATCGGCGACTAGCGGGGACAAGAGATACGCAGTATTTT. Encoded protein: CATSDRRLAGTRDTQYF.

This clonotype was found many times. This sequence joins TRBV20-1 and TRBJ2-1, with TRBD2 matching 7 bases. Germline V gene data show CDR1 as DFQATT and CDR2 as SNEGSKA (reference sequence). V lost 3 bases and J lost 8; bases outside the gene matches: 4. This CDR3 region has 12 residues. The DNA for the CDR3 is TGCAGTGCTAGCGGGAGGAAGGATGAGCAGTTCTTC. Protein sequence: CSASGRKDEQFF.

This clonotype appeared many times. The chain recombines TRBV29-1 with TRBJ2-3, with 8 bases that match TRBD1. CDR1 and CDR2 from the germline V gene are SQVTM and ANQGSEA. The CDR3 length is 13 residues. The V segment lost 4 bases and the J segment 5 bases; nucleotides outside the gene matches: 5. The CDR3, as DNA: TGCAGCGTTGGCAGGGGGCGCCAAGATACGCAGTATTTT. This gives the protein CSVGRGRQDTQYF.

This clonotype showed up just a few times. The CDR3 reads CASSSGSREQYF. The DNA of the CDR3 is TGTGCCAGCAGTTCGGGCTCCAGGGAGCAGTACTTC. J is TRBJ2-7 and V is TRBV12-3 or TRBV12-4; D uncertain. Trimming removed 4 bases at V and 7 bases at J, with 11 bases between. The CDR3 is made up of 12 amino acids.

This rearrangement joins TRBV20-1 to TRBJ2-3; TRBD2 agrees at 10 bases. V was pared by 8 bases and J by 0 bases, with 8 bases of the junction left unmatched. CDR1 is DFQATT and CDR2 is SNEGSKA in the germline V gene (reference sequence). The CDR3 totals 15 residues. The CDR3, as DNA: TGCAGTAAACCTAGGACTAGCGGAAGCACAGATACGCAGTATTTT. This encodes CSKPRTSGSTDTQYF.

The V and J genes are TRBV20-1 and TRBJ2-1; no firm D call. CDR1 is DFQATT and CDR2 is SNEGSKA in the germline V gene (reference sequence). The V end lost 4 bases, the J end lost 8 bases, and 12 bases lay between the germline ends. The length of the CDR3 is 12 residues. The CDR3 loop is CSATLNSDEQFF. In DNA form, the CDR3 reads TGCAGTGCTACCCTCAATTCCGATGAGCAGTTCTTC.

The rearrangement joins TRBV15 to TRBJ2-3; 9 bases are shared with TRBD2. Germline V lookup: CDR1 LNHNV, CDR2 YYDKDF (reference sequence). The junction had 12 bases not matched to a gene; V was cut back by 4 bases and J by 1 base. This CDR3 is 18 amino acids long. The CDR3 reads CATSKRAGGGLGTDTQYF. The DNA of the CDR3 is TGTGCCACCAGCAAAAGAGCGGGAGGAGGGTTGGGCACAGATACGCAGTATTTT. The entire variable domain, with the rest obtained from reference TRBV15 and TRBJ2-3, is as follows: DAMVIQNPRYQVTQFGKPVTLSCSQTLNHNVMYWYQQKSSQAPKLLFHYYDKDFNNEADTPDNFQSRRPNTSFCFLDIRSPGLGDTAMYLCATSKRAGGGLGTDTQYFGPGTRLTVL.

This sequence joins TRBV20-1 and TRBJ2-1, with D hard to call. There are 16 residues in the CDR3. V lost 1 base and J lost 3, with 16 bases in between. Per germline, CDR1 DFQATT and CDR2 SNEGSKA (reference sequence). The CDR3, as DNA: TGCAGTGCTAGAGGAGATGGGCAAGCTGGCTACAATGAGCAGTTCTTC. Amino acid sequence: CSARGDGQAGYNEQFF.

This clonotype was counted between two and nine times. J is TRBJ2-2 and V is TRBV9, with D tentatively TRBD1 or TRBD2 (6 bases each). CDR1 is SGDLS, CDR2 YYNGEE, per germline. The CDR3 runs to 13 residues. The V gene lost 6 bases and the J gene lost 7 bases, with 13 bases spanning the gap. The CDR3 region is CASNEKGGGELFF. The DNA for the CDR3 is TGTGCCAGCAACGAAAAGGGGGGCGGGGAGCTGTTTTTT.

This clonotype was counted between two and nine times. The chain's CDR3 is CATRMGQSEQFF. The CDR3 DNA follows: TGTGCCACCAGGATGGGACAGAGTGAGCAGTTCTTC. The V call is TRBV24-1, the J call TRBJ2-1, with 7 bases aligning to TRBD1. Per germline, CDR1 KGHDR and CDR2 SFDVKD. The CDR3 contains 12 residues. Trimming cost V 7 bases and J 9 bases; bases outside gene matches: 5.

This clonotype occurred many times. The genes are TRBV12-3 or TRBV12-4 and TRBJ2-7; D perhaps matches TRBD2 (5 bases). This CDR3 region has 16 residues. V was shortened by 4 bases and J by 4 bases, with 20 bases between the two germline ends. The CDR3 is CASSYTPLGRLYEQYF. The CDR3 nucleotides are TGTGCCAGCAGTTACACGCCCCTAGGCAGACTATACGAGCAGTACTTC.

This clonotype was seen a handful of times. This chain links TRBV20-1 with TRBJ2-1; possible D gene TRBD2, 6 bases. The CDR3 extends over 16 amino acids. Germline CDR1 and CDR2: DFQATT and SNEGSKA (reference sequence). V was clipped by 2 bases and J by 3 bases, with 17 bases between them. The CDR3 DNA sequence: TGCAGTGCTAGACTAGCGAGTAACTCCTTCTACAATGAGCAGTTCTTC. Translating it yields CSARLASNSFYNEQFF.

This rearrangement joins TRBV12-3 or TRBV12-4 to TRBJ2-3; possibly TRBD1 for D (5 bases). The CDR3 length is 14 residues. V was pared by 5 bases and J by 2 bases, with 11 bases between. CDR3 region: CASSQDSPTDTQYF. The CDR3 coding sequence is TGTGCCAGCAGTCAAGACAGCCCCACAGATACGCAGTATTTT.